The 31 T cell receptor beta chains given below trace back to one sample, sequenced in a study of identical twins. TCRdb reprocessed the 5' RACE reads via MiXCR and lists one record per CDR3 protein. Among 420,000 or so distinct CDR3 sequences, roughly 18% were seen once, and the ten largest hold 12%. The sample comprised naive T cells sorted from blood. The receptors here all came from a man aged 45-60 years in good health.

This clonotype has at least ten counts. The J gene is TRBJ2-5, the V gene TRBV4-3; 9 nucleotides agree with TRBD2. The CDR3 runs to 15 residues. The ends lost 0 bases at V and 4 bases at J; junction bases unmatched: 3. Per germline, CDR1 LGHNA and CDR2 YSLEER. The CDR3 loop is CASSQDGSGRETQYF. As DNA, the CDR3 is TGCGCCAGCAGCCAAGACGGTAGCGGGAGAGAGACCCAGTACTTC.

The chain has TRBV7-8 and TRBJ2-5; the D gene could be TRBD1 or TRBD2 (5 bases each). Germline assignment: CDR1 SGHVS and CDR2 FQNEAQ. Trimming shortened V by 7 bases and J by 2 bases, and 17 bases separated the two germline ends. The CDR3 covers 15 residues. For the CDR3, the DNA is TGTGCCAGCACCGAATCGGGGCTAATTCAAGAGACCCAGTACTTC. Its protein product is CASTESGLIQETQYF.

The CDR3 protein is CASSPLFGSYNEQFF. The DNA of the CDR3 is TGTGCCAGCAGTCCCCTTTTTGGCTCCTACAATGAGCAGTTCTTC. This sequence joins TRBV28 and TRBJ2-1; D call uncertain. From germline, CDR1 is MDHEN and CDR2 SYDVKM. V was pared by 5 bases and J by 0 bases, with 11 bases between. CDR3 length: 15 amino acids. The full variable domain, its missing parts supplied by reference TRBV28 and TRBJ2-1, is DVKVTQSSRYLVKRTGEKVFLECVQDMDHENMFWYRQDPGLGLRLIYFSYDVKMKEKGDIPEGYSVSREKKERFSLILESASTNQTSMYLCASSPLFGSYNEQFFGPGTRLTVL.

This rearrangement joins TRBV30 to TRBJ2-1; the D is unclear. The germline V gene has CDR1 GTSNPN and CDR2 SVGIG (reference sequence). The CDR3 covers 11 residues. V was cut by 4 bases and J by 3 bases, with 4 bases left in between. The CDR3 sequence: CAWNHYNEQFF. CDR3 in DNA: TGTGCCTGGAATCACTACAATGAGCAGTTCTTC.

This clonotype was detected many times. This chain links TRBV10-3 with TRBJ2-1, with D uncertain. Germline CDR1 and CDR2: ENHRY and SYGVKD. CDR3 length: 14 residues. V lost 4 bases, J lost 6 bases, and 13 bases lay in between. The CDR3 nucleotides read TGTGCCATCAGTGGAATGGCAGCCAGCAATGAGCAGTTCTTC. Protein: CAISGMAASNEQFF.

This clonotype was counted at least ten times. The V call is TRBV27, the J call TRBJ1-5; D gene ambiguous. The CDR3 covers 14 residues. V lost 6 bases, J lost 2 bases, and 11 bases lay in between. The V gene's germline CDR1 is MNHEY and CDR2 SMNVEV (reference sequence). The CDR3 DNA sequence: TGTGCCAGCAGGACCGGTGGGGGCAATCAGCCCCAGCATTTT. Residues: CASRTGGGNQPQHF.

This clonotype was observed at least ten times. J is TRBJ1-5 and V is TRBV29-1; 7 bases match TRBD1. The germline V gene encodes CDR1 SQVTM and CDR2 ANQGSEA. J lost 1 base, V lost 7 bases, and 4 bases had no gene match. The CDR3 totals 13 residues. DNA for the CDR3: TGCAGCGCCATGACAGGGAGCAATCAGCCCCAGCATTTT. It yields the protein CSAMTGSNQPQHF.

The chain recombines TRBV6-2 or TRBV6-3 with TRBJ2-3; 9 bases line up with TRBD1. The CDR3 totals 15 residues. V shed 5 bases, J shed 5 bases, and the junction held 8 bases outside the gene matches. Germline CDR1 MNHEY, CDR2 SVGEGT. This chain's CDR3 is CASSQQGARGDTQYF. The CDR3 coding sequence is TGTGCCAGCAGTCAACAGGGGGCGCGGGGAGATACGCAGTATTTT.

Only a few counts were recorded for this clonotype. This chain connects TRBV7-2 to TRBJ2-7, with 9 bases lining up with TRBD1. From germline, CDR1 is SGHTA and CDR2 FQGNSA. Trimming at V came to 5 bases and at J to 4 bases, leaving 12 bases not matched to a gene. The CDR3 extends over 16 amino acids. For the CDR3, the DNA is TGTGCCAGCAGCCCGCGTCTCGGGACAGGGTTATACGAGCAGTACTTC. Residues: CASSPRLGTGLYEQYF.

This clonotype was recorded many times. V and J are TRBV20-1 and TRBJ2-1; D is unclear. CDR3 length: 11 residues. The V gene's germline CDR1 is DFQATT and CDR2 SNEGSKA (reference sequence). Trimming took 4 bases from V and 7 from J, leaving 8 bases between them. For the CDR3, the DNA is TGCAGTGCTAAAGGAGCGAATGAGCAGTTCTTC. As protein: CSAKGANEQFF.

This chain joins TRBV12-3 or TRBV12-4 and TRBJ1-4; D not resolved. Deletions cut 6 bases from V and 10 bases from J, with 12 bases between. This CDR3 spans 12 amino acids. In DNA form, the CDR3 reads TGTGCCAGCAGCTTCGTATTCGGAAAACTGTTTTTT. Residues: CASSFVFGKLFF.

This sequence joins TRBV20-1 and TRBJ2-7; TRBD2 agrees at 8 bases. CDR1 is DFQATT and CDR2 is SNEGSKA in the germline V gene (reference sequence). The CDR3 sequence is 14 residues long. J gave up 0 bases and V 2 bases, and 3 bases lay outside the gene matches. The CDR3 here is CSARPGTSSYEQYF. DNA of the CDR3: TGCAGTGCTAGACCTGGGACTAGCTCCTACGAGCAGTACTTC.

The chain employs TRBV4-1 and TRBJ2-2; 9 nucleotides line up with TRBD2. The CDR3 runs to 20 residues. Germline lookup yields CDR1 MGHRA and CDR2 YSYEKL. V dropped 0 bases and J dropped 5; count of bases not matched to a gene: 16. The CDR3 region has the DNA TGCGCCAGCAGCCAAGATGGCCTGGGTGGCGGGGGGGCTGGGACCGGGGAGCTGTTTTTT. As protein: CASSQDGLGGGGAGTGELFF.

DNA for the CDR3: TGCGCCAGCAGCGACAGGGGGCAGACCCTTGAGGGTACAGATACGCAGTATTTT. Its protein is CASSDRGQTLEGTDTQYF. This chain uses TRBV5-1 with TRBJ2-3, with TRBD1 matching over 10 bases. CDR3 size: 18 residues. V lost 4 bases and J lost 3; bases outside the gene matches: 14. Germline CDR1 and CDR2: SGHRS and YFSETQ. The full variable domain, its missing parts supplied by reference TRBV5-1 and TRBJ2-3, is KAGVTQTPRYLIKTRGQQVTLSCSPISGHRSVSWYQQTPGQGLQFLFEYFSETQRNKGNFPGRFSGRQFSNSRSEMNVSTLELGDSALYLCASSDRGQTLEGTDTQYFGPGTRLTVL.

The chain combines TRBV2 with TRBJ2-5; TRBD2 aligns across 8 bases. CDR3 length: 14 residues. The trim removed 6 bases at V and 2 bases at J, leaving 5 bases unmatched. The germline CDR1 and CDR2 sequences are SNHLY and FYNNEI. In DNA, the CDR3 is TGTGCCAGCAGACGGGGGGGGTGGCAAGAGACCCAGTACTTC. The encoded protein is CASRRGGWQETQYF. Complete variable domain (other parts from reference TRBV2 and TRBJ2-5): EPEVTQTPSHQVTQMGQEVILRCVPISNHLYFYWYRQILGQKVEFLVSFYNNEISEKSEIFDDQFSVERPDGSNFTLKIRSTKLEDSAMYFCASRRGGWQETQYFGPGTRLLVL.

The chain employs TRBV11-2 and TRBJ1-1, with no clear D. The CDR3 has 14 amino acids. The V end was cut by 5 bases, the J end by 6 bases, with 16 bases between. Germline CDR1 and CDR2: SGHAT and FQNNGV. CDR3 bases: TGTGCCAGCAGCCAGAATGGGAGGGCAGCTGAAGCTTTCTTT. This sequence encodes CASSQNGRAAEAFF.

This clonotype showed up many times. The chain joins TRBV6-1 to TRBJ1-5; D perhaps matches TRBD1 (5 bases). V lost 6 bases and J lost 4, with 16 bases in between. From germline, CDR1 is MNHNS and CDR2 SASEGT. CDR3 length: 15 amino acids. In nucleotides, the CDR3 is TGTGCCAGCAGCGCCATGACGGGGCCTAATCAGCCCCAGCATTTT. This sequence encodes CASSAMTGPNQPQHF.

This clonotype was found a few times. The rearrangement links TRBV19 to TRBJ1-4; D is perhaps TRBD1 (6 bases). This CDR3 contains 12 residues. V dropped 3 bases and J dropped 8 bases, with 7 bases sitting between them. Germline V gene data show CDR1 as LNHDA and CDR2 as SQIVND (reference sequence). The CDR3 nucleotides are TGTGCCAGTAGTATCAGGGGCGAAAAACTGTTTTTT. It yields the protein CASSIRGEKLFF.

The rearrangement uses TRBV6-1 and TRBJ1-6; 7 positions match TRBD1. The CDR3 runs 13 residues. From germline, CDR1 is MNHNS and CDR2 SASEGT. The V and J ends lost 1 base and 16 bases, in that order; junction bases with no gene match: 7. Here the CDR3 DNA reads TGTGCCAGCAGTGAAGGGCCACAGGGGACTCTCCACTTT. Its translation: CASSEGPQGTLHF.

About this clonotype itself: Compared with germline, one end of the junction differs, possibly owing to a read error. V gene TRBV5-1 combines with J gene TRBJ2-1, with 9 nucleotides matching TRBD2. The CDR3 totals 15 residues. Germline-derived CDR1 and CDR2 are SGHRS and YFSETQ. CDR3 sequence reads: CASSFSGLAGFVQLF. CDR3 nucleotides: TGCGCCAGCAGCTTCTCGGGACTAGCTGGTTTTGTGCAGCTCTTC.

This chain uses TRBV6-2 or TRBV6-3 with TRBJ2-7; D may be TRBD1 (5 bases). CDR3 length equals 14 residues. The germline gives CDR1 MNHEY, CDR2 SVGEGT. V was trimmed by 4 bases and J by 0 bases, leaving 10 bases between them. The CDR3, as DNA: TGTGCCAGCAGTTCCCAGGGTATCTCCTACGAGCAGTACTTC. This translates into CASSSQGISYEQYF.

CDR3 DNA: TGTGCCAGCAGTATGGGGGGGCGGGGGCGGGGAGATACGCAGTATTTT. Residues: CASSMGGRGRGDTQYF. This chain joins TRBV6-1 and TRBJ2-3; TRBD2 might be the D (7 bases). From germline, CDR1 is MNHNS and CDR2 SASEGT. This CDR3 is 16 amino acids long. Trimming removed 5 bases from V and 5 bases from J, with 20 bases in between.

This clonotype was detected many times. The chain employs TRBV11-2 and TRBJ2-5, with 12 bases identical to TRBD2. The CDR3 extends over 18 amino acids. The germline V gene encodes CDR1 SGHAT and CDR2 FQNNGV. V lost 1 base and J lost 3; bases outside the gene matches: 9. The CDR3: CASSLVYFLAGGKETQYF. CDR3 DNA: TGTGCCAGCAGCTTAGTTTACTTCCTAGCGGGAGGGAAAGAGACCCAGTACTTC.

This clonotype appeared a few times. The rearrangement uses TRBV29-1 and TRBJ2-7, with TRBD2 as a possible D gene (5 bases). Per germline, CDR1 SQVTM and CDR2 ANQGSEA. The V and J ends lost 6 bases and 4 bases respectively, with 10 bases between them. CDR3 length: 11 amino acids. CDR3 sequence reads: CSVLSGYEQYF. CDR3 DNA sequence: TGCAGCGTCCTCTCGGGGTACGAGCAGTACTTC.

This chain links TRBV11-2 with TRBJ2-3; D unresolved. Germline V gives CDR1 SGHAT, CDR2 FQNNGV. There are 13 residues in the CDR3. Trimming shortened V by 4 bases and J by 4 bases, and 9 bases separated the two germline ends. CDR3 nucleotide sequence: TGTGCCAGCAGCTCCGACTTGGCAGATACGCAGTATTTT. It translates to CASSSDLADTQYF.

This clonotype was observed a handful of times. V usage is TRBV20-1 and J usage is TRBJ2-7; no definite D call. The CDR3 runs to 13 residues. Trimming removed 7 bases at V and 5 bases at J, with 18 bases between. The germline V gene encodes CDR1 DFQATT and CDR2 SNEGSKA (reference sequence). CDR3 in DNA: TGCAGTGTAAATTGGGCCAGGACGAACGAGCAGTACTTC. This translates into CSVNWARTNEQYF.

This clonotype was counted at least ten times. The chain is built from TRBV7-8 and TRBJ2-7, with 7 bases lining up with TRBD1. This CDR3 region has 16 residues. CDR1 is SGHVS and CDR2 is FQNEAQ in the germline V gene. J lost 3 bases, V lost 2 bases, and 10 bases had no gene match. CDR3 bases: TGTGCCAGCAGCTTACGACGGGACAGAGGATTCTACGAGCAGTACTTC. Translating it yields CASSLRRDRGFYEQYF. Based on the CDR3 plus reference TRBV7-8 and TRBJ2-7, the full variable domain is GAGVSQSPRYKVAKRGQDVALRCDPISGHVSLFWYQQALGQGPEFLTYFQNEAQLDKSGLPSDRFFAERPEGSVSTLKIQRTQQEDSAVYLCASSLRRDRGFYEQYFGPGTRLTVT.

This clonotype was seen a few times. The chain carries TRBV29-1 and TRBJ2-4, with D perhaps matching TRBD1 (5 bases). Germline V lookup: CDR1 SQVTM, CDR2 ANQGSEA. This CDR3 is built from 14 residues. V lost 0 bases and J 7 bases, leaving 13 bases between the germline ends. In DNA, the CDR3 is TGCAGCGTTGAAGACGCCGACAGAGATAACATTCAGTACTTC. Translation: CSVEDADRDNIQYF.

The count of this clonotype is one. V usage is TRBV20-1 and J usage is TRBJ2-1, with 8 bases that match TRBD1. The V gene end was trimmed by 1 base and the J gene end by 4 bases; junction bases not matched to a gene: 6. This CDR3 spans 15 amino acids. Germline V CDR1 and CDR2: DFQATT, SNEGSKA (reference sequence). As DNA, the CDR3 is TGCAGTGCTAGAGTTAGAGACAGGGGATACAATGAGCAGTTCTTC. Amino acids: CSARVRDRGYNEQFF.

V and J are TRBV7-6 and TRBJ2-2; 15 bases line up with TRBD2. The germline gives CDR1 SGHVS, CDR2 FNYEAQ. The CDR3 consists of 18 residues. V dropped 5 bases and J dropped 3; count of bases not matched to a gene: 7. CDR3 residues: CASSRGLAGGSYTGELFF. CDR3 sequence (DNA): TGTGCCAGCAGCAGAGGACTAGCGGGAGGGTCTTACACCGGGGAGCTGTTTTTT.

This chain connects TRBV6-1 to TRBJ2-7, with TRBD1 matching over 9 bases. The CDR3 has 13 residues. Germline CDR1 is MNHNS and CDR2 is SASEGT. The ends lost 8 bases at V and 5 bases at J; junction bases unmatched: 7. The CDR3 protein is CASGGTGSDEQYF. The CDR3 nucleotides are TGTGCCAGCGGCGGGACAGGGAGCGACGAGCAGTACTTC.